The 13 T cell receptor beta chains reported below all come from one sample, sequenced in a study of T cell responses to AZD1222 COVID-19 vaccine listed by TCRdb under 2021. The sample's time point label, in plain terms: about 28 days (+/-7) after the second vaccine dose. To prepare the library, the immunoSEQ multiplex PCR assay was applied. Entries here come from immuneACCESS through TCRdb and include only in-frame sequences with V and J called. Some clones fail to appear in such tables; in the studies checked, an unresolved V gene covers under half of the shortfall, and the cause of the remainder is unknown. The sample table records roughly 150,000 clones; approximately 91% of these occur just once. Clones ranked in the top ten supply around 1.5% of the sample. The source was peripheral blood, collected 28 days after the second AZD1222 dose. The receptors come from an adult who received the AZD1222 COVID-19 vaccine.

CDR3 sequence (DNA): TGTGCCAGTAGTATAGTGGGCTCTGGGCTTCCTGGCTACACCTTC. Translating it yields CASSIVGSGLPGYTF. The rearrangement joins TRBV19 to TRBJ1-2; D ambiguous. The germline CDR1 and CDR2 sequences are LNHDA and SQIVND (reference sequence). CDR3 length equals 15 residues. Between the trimmed V and J ends, which lost 1 base and 7 bases, there was a span of 16 bases.

The chain recombines TRBV6-5 with TRBJ1-1; the D gene is possibly TRBD1 (6 bases). Germline CDR1 MNHEY, CDR2 SVGAGI. This CDR3 comprises 16 residues. V lost 6 bases to trimming and J lost 0 bases, with 17 bases between them. CDR3 in DNA: TGTGCCAGCAGCTACAGGGACATTACAATGAACACTGAAGCTTTCTTT. It yields the protein CASSYRDITMNTEAFF.

The rearrangement links TRBV5-6 to TRBJ1-2; 8 bases are shared with TRBD1. This CDR3 has 15 residues. The V segment lost 3 bases and the J segment 4 bases; nucleotides outside the gene matches: 8. Germline loops: CDR1 SGHDT, CDR2 YYEEEE. The CDR3 region is CASSSTGTGFYGYTF. CDR3 in DNA: TGTGCCAGCAGCTCAACCGGGACAGGCTTCTATGGCTACACCTTC.

The genes are TRBV2 and TRBJ2-1, with D perhaps TRBD2 (5 bases). The CDR3 totals 15 residues. The V gene lost 6 bases and the J gene lost 0 bases, with 12 bases spanning the gap. Germline assignment: CDR1 SNHLY and CDR2 FYNNEI. The CDR3 DNA reads as TGTGCCAGCAGGGAACTAGGGTCCTCCTACAATGAGCAGTTCTTC. Protein product: CASRELGSSYNEQFF.

The chain is built from TRBV25-1 and TRBJ1-6, with no clear D. CDR3 length equals 11 residues. V was shortened by 8 bases and J by 5 bases, with 4 bases between the two germline ends. Germline V gives CDR1 MGHDK, CDR2 SYGVNS. This CDR3 reads CASSNNSPLHF. The CDR3 DNA follows: TGTGCCAGCTCAAATAATTCACCCCTCCACTTT.

CDR3 sequence reads: CASSAPGLAGVINEQFF. The CDR3 bases are TGTGCCAGCAGCGCCCCGGGACTAGCGGGAGTTATCAATGAGCAGTTCTTC. The chain is built from TRBV9 and TRBJ2-1; TRBD2 aligns across 14 bases. This CDR3 contains 17 residues. Germline loops: CDR1 SGDLS, CDR2 YYNGEE. Trimming took 3 bases from V and 6 from J; bases not matched to a gene: 8. The variable domain in full, completed from reference TRBV9 and TRBJ2-1, reads DSGVTQTPKHLITATGQRVTLRCSPRSGDLSVYWYQQSLDQGLQFLIQYYNGEERAKGNILERFSAQQFPDLHSELNLSSLELGDSALYFCASSAPGLAGVINEQFFGPGTRLTVL.

The chain recombines TRBV27 with TRBJ2-2, with TRBD1 matching over 9 bases. CDR1 is MNHEY and CDR2 is SMNVEV in the germline V gene (reference sequence). V shed 5 bases, J shed 4 bases, and the junction held 5 bases outside the gene matches. The CDR3 is 15 amino acids. The CDR3, as DNA: TGTGCCAGCAGTCACAGGGGGCGAAGCACCGGGGAGCTGTTTTTT. The encoded protein is CASSHRGRSTGELFF.

The chain combines TRBV7-2 with TRBJ2-1, with 9 positions matching TRBD2. This CDR3 spans 16 amino acids. V dropped 4 bases and J dropped 0; count of bases not matched to a gene: 4. Germline lookup yields CDR1 SGHTA and CDR2 FQGNSA. CDR3 sequence (DNA): TGTGCCAGCAGCTCGCGGACTAGCGCCTCCTACAATGAGCAGTTCTTC. Protein sequence: CASSSRTSASYNEQFF.

This chain uses TRBV7-9 with TRBJ2-7, with TRBD2 identical over 15 bases. Germline V lookup: CDR1 SEHNR, CDR2 FQNEAQ (reference sequence). Germline trimming cut 5 bases from V and 2 bases from J; bases unmatched to any gene: 10. The CDR3 extends over 18 amino acids. The CDR3 protein is CASSPRQGLAGGTYEQYF. Here the CDR3 DNA reads TGTGCCAGCAGCCCCCGGCAGGGACTAGCGGGAGGCACCTACGAGCAGTACTTC.

V usage is TRBV28 and J usage is TRBJ1-5; perhaps TRBD1 as D (5 bases). The CDR3 runs 14 residues. Trimming shortened V by 1 base and J by 6 bases, and 10 bases separated the two germline ends. The germline gives CDR1 MDHEN, CDR2 SYDVKM. The CDR3 region is CASSLYGGTQPQHF. CDR3 in DNA: TGTGCCAGCAGTTTATATGGGGGTACTCAGCCCCAGCATTTT.

V usage is TRBV12-3 or TRBV12-4 and J usage is TRBJ1-4; no clear D gene. The CDR3 extends over 13 amino acids. Between the trimmed V and J ends, which lost 3 bases and 8 bases, there was a span of 10 bases. This CDR3 reads CASSFGVGEKLFF. CDR3 in DNA: TGTGCCAGCAGTTTTGGGGTGGGGGAAAAACTGTTTTTT.

The chain carries TRBV7-2 and TRBJ2-7; D is ambiguous. Looked up from germline, CDR1 is SGHTA and CDR2 is FQGNSA. This CDR3 is 13 amino acids long. V was trimmed by 0 bases and J by 3 bases, leaving 6 bases between them. CDR3 sequence: CASSLAASYEQYF. DNA of the CDR3: TGTGCCAGCAGCTTAGCCGCTAGCTACGAGCAGTACTTC.

The chain links TRBV30 to TRBJ1-1; D not certain. CDR3 length: 11 residues. V lost 4 bases, J lost 5 bases, and 8 bases lay in between. Germline V CDR1 and CDR2: GTSNPN, SVGIG (reference sequence). CDR3 sequence: CAWTGLTEAFF. For the CDR3, the DNA is TGTGCCTGGACGGGGTTAACTGAAGCTTTCTTT.